These T cell receptor beta chains were read from a single sample in a study of blood T cell dynamics during melanoma immunotherapy. Generated by immunoSEQ multiplex PCR, the TCRdb table keeps only in-frame clones and is missing some. Counted here are about 17,000 clones, 65% to 90% occurring once; the ten biggest clones make up approximately 7.3%. The sample in question was blood, obtained from a patient treated with checkpoint blockade. These receptors were taken from a human donor with melanoma. Each CDR3 is given with its conserved first and last residue. The D gene is left open where the match is weak. Clone size is stated in some rows and not others, as once, few, many or a class when expanded.

>TRBJ1-5|NA|NA|TRBV19
TGTGCCAGTAGTATTTTCGGGTCGACCCCTAATCAGCCCCAGCATTTT
CASSIFGSTPNQPQHF
>TRBJ1-3|NA|few|TRBV14
TGTGCCAGCAGCCTAGCCCCCCCATGGAACACCATATATTTT
CASSLAPPWNTIYF
>TRBJ2-5|NA|NA|TRBV11-2
TGTGCCAGCAGACCCGGGACGTGGGTAGAGACCCAGTACTTC
CASRPGTWVETQYF
>TRBJ2-3|TRBD1|NA|TRBV6-1
TGTGCCAGCAGCTTGGACAGGGGCCCCACAGATACGCAGTATTTT
CASSLDRGPTDTQYF
>TRBJ2-1|NA|NA|TRBV2
TGTGCCAGCAGGCTAGGGGGTATCATGAATGAGCAGTTCTTC
CASRLGGIMNEQFF
>TRBJ2-7|TRBD2|NA|TRBV15
TGTGCCACCAGCACTCCTAGCGGGAGTGCCTACGAGCAGTACTTC
CATSTPSGSAYEQYF
>TRBJ1-1|TRBD1|few|TRBV27
TGTGCCAGCAGTTTTCAGGGGGTGACTACTGAAGCTTTCTTT
CASSFQGVTTEAFF
>TRBJ2-1|NA|NA|TRBV4-3
TGCGCCAGCAGCCAAGAGGGAACCGGTTACAATGAGCAGTTCTTC
CASSQEGTGYNEQFF
>TRBJ2-5|TRBD1|NA|TRBV30
TGTGCCTGGAGTGCGACAGGGCAGGTGGGGACCCAGTACTTC
CAWSATGQVGTQYF
>TRBJ2-5|NA|NA|TRBV7-2
TGTGCCAGCAGCTTACGAGGCCGGAATACCGTAATACAAGAGACCCAGTACTTC
CASSLRGRNTVIQETQYF
>TRBJ1-4|TRBD1|once|TRBV28
TGTGCCAGCAGTTTACCGGGACAGAGGGAGGAAAAACTGTTTTTT
CASSLPGQREEKLFF
>TRBJ2-1|TRBD2|few|TRBV15
TGTGCCACCAGCAGACCCACCGCTAGCGGGATTCGAGGTGAGCAGTTCTTC
CATSRPTASGIRGEQFF
>TRBJ2-5|NA|NA|TRBV21-1
TGTGCCAGCAGCGACCGTGAGGGTCGAGAGACCCAGTACTTC
CASSDREGRETQYF
>TRBJ2-3|NA|once|TRBV6-6
TGTGCCAGCAGCCCCGGGAGCACAGATACGCAGTATTTT
CASSPGSTDTQYF
>TRBJ1-6|TRBD1|NA|TRBV27
TGTGCCAGCAAAGCACACCAACGACAGGGACCAAACCGTAATTCACCCCTCCACTTT
CASKAHQRQGPNRNSPLHF
>TRBJ1-4|TRBD1|few|TRBV6-5
TGTGCCAGCAGGGAGACAGGGGGTCGAAAACTGTTTTTT
CASRETGGRKLFF
>TRBJ2-7|NA|NA|TRBV21-1
TGTGCCAGCAGCAAAGAAGAAGGCCAGGGGTTCCTCGAGCAGTACTTC
CASSKEEGQGFLEQYF
>TRBJ2-3|TRBD1|NA|TRBV27
TGTGCCAGCAGTCCCAGGGGGCGCCGAGGCACAGATACGCAGTATTTT
CASSPRGRRGTDTQYF
>TRBJ2-3|TRBD2|NA|TRBV25-1
TGTGCCAGCAGTGTACTAGCGGGAGAGACAGATACGCAGTATTTT
CASSVLAGETDTQYF
>TRBJ2-7|NA|NA|TRBV28
TGTGCCAGCAGACTATCCTACGAGCAGTACTTC
CASRLSYEQYF
>TRBJ1-2|NA|NA|TRBV6-1
TGTGCCAGCAGTGATTTGATGACAATTCATGGCTACACCTTC
CASSDLMTIHGYTF
>TRBJ2-2|NA|NA|TRBV28
TGTGCCAACCGTAACGCGAACACCGGGGAGCTGTTTTTT
CANRNANTGELFF
>TRBJ2-1|TRBD2|NA|TRBV9
TGTGCCAGCACCCCCGGGACTAGTTTCCATGAGCAGTTCTTC
CASTPGTSFHEQFF
>TRBJ2-3|NA|NA|TRBV2
TGTGCCAGCGCCGAGGAGAGTTCCCCGTCCACTGATACGCAGTATTTT
CASAEESSPSTDTQYF
>TRBJ2-5|TRBD2|NA|TRBV19
TGTGCCAGTAGTAGGGGGGGAGCGGGAGAAGAGACCCAGTACTTC
CASSRGGAGEETQYF
>TRBJ1-2|NA|NA|TRBV6-5
TGTGCCAGCAGTTATTCCAGACAGACTCCTGTATATGGCTACACCTTC
CASSYSRQTPVYGYTF
>TRBJ1-4|NA|few|TRBV27
TGTGCCAGCAGTGGCGGGGGGCTGGTAAAACTGTTTTTT
CASSGGGLVKLFF
>TRBJ1-2|NA|NA|TRBV7-8
TGTGCCAGCAGCTTGGGCTCATCAGTCTACACCTTC
CASSLGSSVYTF
>TRBJ2-7|TRBD2|NA|TRBV5-1
TGCGCCAGCAGCGGGACTAGCGGGAGTTCGGGAGAGCAGTACTTC
CASSGTSGSSGEQYF
>TRBJ2-6|NA|NA|TRBV15
TGTGCCACCAGCAGAGATAGAGGGTCTGGGGCCAACGTCCTGACTTTC
CATSRDRGSGANVLTF
>TRBJ1-1|NA|NA|TRBV4-1
TGCGCCAGCGGTAACACTGAAGCTTTCTTT
CASGNTEAFF
>TRBJ2-7|NA|NA|TRBV6-5
TGTGCCCTAAAGACCTACGAGCAGTACTTC
CALKTYEQYF
>TRBJ2-1|NA|NA|TRBV5-1
TGCGCCAGCTCGAACGGGGGAAATGAGCAGTTCTTC
CASSNGGNEQFF
>TRBJ2-6|NA|once|TRBV18
TGTGCCAGCTCACCGAAAAGCTCTGGGGCCAACGTCCTGACTTTC
CASSPKSSGANVLTF
>TRBJ1-3|NA|NA|TRBV9
TGTGCCAGCAGCGTACTGGGATTATCTGGAAACACCATATATTTT
CASSVLGLSGNTIYF
>TRBJ1-3|NA|once|TRBV19
TGTGCCAGTAGTATTGGTGGGTTCGGAAACACCATATATTTT
CASSIGGFGNTIYF
>TRBJ2-7|NA|NA|TRBV30
TGTGCCTGGAGTATGGGCCTTTCTTACGAGCAGTACTTC
CAWSMGLSYEQYF
>TRBJ2-3|NA|NA|TRBV5-4
TGTGCCAGCAACCTCAAAGCCGACACAGATACGCAGTATTTT
CASNLKADTDTQYF
>TRBJ2-6|NA|few|TRBV28
TGTGCCAGCGAGCCGGGCCCGACCTCTGGGGCCAACGTCCTGACTTTC
CASEPGPTSGANVLTF
>TRBJ2-2|TRBD2|NA|TRBV11-3
TGTGCCAGCAGCCCCAGCGGGAGGGAGGCCGGGGAGCTGTTTTTT
CASSPSGREAGELFF
>TRBJ2-2|NA|NA|TRBV19
TGTGCCAGTAGATTAGGGTTAAACACCGGGGAGCTGTTTTTT
CASRLGLNTGELFF
>TRBJ2-2|NA|NA|TRBV5-6
TGTGCCAGCAGCCCGTGGGGGGCTAGAATCGGGGAGCTGTTTTTT
CASSPWGARIGELFF
>TRBJ2-2|NA|few|TRBV18
TGTGCCAGCTCAAGAAACCGGGAGCAAGGTGCCGGGGAGCTGTTTTTT
CASSRNREQGAGELFF
>TRBJ1-4|NA|NA|TRBV19
TGTGCCAGTAACGGGGGATCTAATGAAAAACTGTTTTTT
CASNGGSNEKLFF
>TRBJ2-7|NA|few|TRBV7-2
TGTGCCAGCAGCTTAGTGGGCAGGGGTCCTGCTTACGAGCAGTACTTC
CASSLVGRGPAYEQYF
>TRBJ2-3|NA|NA|TRBV18
TGTGCCAGCTCACCGTGGATTGGAGATACGCAGTATTTT
CASSPWIGDTQYF
>TRBJ1-5|TRBD1|NA|TRBV7-8
TGTGCCAGCAGCTCGGACAGGGACGATCAGCCCCAGCATTTT
CASSSDRDDQPQHF
>TRBJ2-1|TRBD2|NA|TRBV4-3
TGCGCCAGCAGCCCATGGACTAGCGGGAACAATGAGCAGTTCTTC
CASSPWTSGNNEQFF